These 32 T cell receptor beta chains were all obtained from the same sample, sequenced in a study of cytotoxic CD8 clonotypes in ibrutinib-treated CLL. Profiling relied on immunoSEQ multiplex PCR, and the TCRdb table lists in-frame clones only, not all of them. The sample holds 200,000 to 250,000 clones, 75% to 85% seen once. Here the sequenced sample was PBMCs, taken after 12 months of ibrutinib treatment. The receptor source for this set is a human donor with chronic lymphocytic leukemia.

The rearrangement uses TRBV19 and TRBJ1-4; no reliable D call. CDR1 is LNHDA, CDR2 SQIVND, per germline (reference sequence). The CDR3 length is 16 residues. Trimming took 6 bases from V and 6 from J, leaving 20 bases between them. The CDR3 nucleotides are TGTGCCAGTAGCCTCGGACCTGTAGAGCTTCATGAAAAACTGTTTTTT. It codes for CASSLGPVELHEKLFF.

This chain links TRBV11-2 with TRBJ2-3, with a tentative D call TRBD2 (5 bases). Germline CDR1 reads SGHAT; CDR2 reads FQNNGV. This CDR3 region has 18 residues. V shed 5 bases and J shed 2 bases, with 23 bases lying between them. This CDR3 is CASSGLSGPNFLTDTQYF. CDR3 nucleotide sequence: TGTGCCAGCAGCGGACTGAGCGGCCCGAACTTCCTCACAGATACGCAGTATTTT.

The gene calls are TRBV6-5 and TRBJ2-7; 11 bases are a match to TRBD2. Trimming took 0 bases from V and 4 from J; bases not matched to a gene: 5. Per germline, CDR1 MNHEY and CDR2 SVGAGI. The CDR3 is 16 amino acids. The DNA for the CDR3 is TGTGCCAGCAGTTACTCTGGGACTAGCGGAGGATACGAGCAGTACTTC. Protein: CASSYSGTSGGYEQYF.

This clone was observed a single time. The rearrangement uses TRBV5-1 and TRBJ2-1; TRBD2 aligns across 9 bases. The CDR3 has 15 amino acids. CDR1 is SGHRS and CDR2 is YFSETQ in the germline V gene. V dropped 2 bases and J dropped 2; count of bases not matched to a gene: 2. The CDR3 is CASSLIAGAYNEQFF. DNA for the CDR3: TGCGCCAGCAGCTTAATAGCGGGAGCCTACAATGAGCAGTTCTTC.

The chain couples TRBV5-1 to TRBJ2-1, with 7 bases that match TRBD2. The CDR3 has 14 residues. V was pared by 4 bases and J by 6 bases, with 7 bases of the junction left unmatched. Germline-derived CDR1 and CDR2 are SGHRS and YFSETQ. CDR3 bases: TGCGCCAGCAGCATCCGACTAGCAGTCAATGAGCAGTTCTTC. The encoded protein is CASSIRLAVNEQFF.

This clone was recorded a few times. The chain carries TRBV5-8 and TRBJ2-7, with D perhaps TRBD1 (6 bases). V lost 4 bases and J lost 4, with 18 bases in between. CDR3 length equals 15 residues. Germline CDR1 SGHTS, CDR2 YDEGEE. The CDR3 nucleotides read TGTGCCAGCAGCCGCAACAGGGTGCGGCGATACGAGCAGTACTTC. This translates into CASSRNRVRRYEQYF. The variable domain in full, with the rest retrieved from reference TRBV5-8 and TRBJ2-7, is EAGVTQSPTHLIKTRGQQATLRCSPISGHTSVYWYQQALGLGLQFLLWYDEGEERNRGNFPPRFSGRQFPNYSSELNVNALELEDSALYLCASSRNRVRRYEQYFGPGTRLTVT.

This clone has only a few counts. The gene calls are TRBV11-2 and TRBJ1-1; TRBD1 is a possible D gene (6 bases). V lost 4 bases to trimming and J lost 7 bases, with 13 bases between them. CDR3 length: 13 residues. Per germline, CDR1 SGHAT and CDR2 FQNNGV. The CDR3 spells CASSWTTGNEAFF. The CDR3 DNA is TGTGCCAGCAGCTGGACAACAGGGAATGAAGCTTTCTTT. The whole variable domain, filled in from reference TRBV11-2 and TRBJ1-1, reads EAGVAQSPRYKIIEKRQSVAFWCNPISGHATLYWYQQILGQGPKLLIQFQNNGVVDDSQLPKDRFSAERLKGVDSTLKIQPAKLEDSAVYLCASSWTTGNEAFFGQGTRLTVV.

This clone was recorded only once. The chain recombines TRBV6-5 with TRBJ1-2; D remains ambiguous. Germline V gene lookup returns CDR1 MNHEY and CDR2 SVGAGI. V was pared by 0 bases and J by 5 bases, with 16 bases between. CDR3 length: 16 amino acids. This CDR3 is CASSYSSPGPRYGYTF. DNA of the CDR3: TGTGCCAGCAGTTACTCGAGTCCAGGACCTCGGTATGGCTACACCTTC.

The chain links TRBV2 to TRBJ2-5; D not certain. This CDR3 comprises 13 residues. Trimming took 4 bases from V and 3 from J, leaving 9 bases between them. Germline V gene sequence: CDR1 SNHLY, CDR2 FYNNEI. Here the CDR3 DNA reads TGTGCCAGCAGTGTGTTCAGTGAAGAGACCCAGTACTTC. Translating it yields CASSVFSEETQYF.

The V call is TRBV30, the J call TRBJ2-2, with no clear D. V lost 5 bases and J 3 bases, leaving 4 bases between the germline ends. CDR1 and CDR2 from the germline V gene are GTSNPN and SVGIG (reference sequence). This CDR3 is built from 11 residues. CDR3 residues: CAWWDTGELFF. DNA of the CDR3: TGTGCCTGGTGGGACACCGGGGAGCTGTTTTTT.

The gene calls are TRBV7-9 and TRBJ2-1; D gene uncertain. The CDR3 sequence is 13 residues long. In germline, CDR1 is SEHNR, CDR2 FQNEAQ (reference sequence). Trimming removed 6 bases at V and 4 bases at J, with 10 bases between. For the CDR3, the DNA is TGTGCCAGCAGTGCCGTCCTATACAATGAGCAGTTCTTC. Amino acids: CASSAVLYNEQFF.

V usage is TRBV19 and J usage is TRBJ1-2, with D maybe TRBD1 (5 bases). Trimming cost V 5 bases and J 2 bases, with 15 bases left between them. The CDR3 totals 15 residues. Germline values: CDR1 LNHDA, CDR2 SQIVND (reference sequence). The CDR3 DNA is TGTGCCAGTAGTGCAGGGTGGACGGGCAACTATGGCTACACCTTC. This sequence encodes CASSAGWTGNYGYTF. The complete variable domain, with remaining parts taken from reference TRBV19 and TRBJ1-2, reads DGGITQSPKYLFRKEGQNVTLSCEQNLNHDAMYWYRQDPGQGLRLIYYSQIVNDFQKGDIAEGYSVSREKKESFPLTVTSAQKNPTAFYLCASSAGWTGNYGYTFGSGTRLTVV.

This clone has just one count. This chain joins TRBV29-1 and TRBJ1-2, with 8 bases lining up with TRBD1. The germline V gene encodes CDR1 SQVTM and CDR2 ANQGSEA. CDR3 size: 12 residues. Germline trimming cut 6 bases from V and 4 bases from J; bases unmatched to any gene: 4. The CDR3 DNA reads TGCAGCGTCGCCGACAGGGGCTATGGCTACACCTTC. This sequence encodes CSVADRGYGYTF.

This clone has only one observation. The gene calls are TRBV5-1 and TRBJ2-1; TRBD2 matches 8 bases. Germline V gene lookup returns CDR1 SGHRS and CDR2 YFSETQ. V lost 1 base and J lost 9; bases outside the gene matches: 9. CDR3 length: 15 amino acids. CDR3 coding DNA: TGCGCCAGCAGCTTGTGGGCGGGGGGTTATGGTGAGCAGTTCTTC. This translates into CASSLWAGGYGEQFF.

In its sample, this clone was seen once. V is TRBV7-6 and J is TRBJ2-2, with D hard to call. V lost 5 bases, J lost 6 bases, and 16 bases lay in between. Looked up from germline, CDR1 is SGHVS and CDR2 is FNYEAQ. This CDR3 has 15 amino acids. CDR3 coding DNA: TGTGCCAGCAGCCCATCCCGGGTCTTGGCCGGGGAGCTGTTTTTT. The encoded protein is CASSPSRVLAGELFF. Looking up the rest from reference TRBV7-6 and TRBJ2-2 gives the full variable domain: GAGVSQSPRYKVTKRGQDVALRCDPISGHVSLYWYRQALGQGPEFLTYFNYEAQQDKSGLPNDRFSAERPEGSISTLTIQRTEQRDSAMYRCASSPSRVLAGELFFGEGSRLTVL.

This chain uses TRBV5-1 with TRBJ2-7; 9 bases align to TRBD1. The length of the CDR3 is 15 residues. CDR1 and CDR2 from the germline V gene are SGHRS and YFSETQ. V dropped 3 bases and J dropped 1; count of bases not matched to a gene: 5. For the CDR3, the DNA is TGCGCCAGCAGCTCGGGACAGGGTTTGTCCTACGAGCAGTACTTC. Its protein is CASSSGQGLSYEQYF. Full variable domain (outside the CDR3, taken from reference TRBV5-1 and TRBJ2-7): KAGVTQTPRYLIKTRGQQVTLSCSPISGHRSVSWYQQTPGQGLQFLFEYFSETQRNKGNFPGRFSGRQFSNSRSEMNVSTLELGDSALYLCASSSGQGLSYEQYFGPGTRLTVT.

This clone is a singleton in its sample. The chain employs TRBV14 and TRBJ2-1; D is uncertain. Between the trimmed V and J ends, which lost 4 bases and 8 bases, there was a span of 15 bases. CDR1 is SGHDN, CDR2 FVKESK, per germline. The CDR3 covers 14 residues. CDR3 sequence reads: CASSLTDYADEQFF. The CDR3 DNA follows: TGTGCCAGCAGCCTCACAGATTACGCGGATGAGCAGTTCTTC.

The chain joins TRBV4-1 to TRBJ2-1; possible D gene TRBD1, 6 bases. V lost 0 bases, J lost 3 bases, and 15 bases lay in between. CDR1 and CDR2 (germline): MGHRA, YSYEKL. The CDR3 contains 17 residues. The CDR3 here is CASSQDSQGTFYNEQFF. The CDR3 DNA follows: TGCGCCAGCAGCCAAGATTCTCAGGGGACCTTCTACAATGAGCAGTTCTTC.

This sequence joins TRBV5-6 and TRBJ2-1; D tentatively fits TRBD1 or TRBD2 (6 bases each). Germline CDR1 and CDR2: SGHDT and YYEEEE. V was trimmed by 3 bases and J by 4 bases, leaving 14 bases between them. The CDR3 extends over 15 amino acids. The CDR3 sequence is CASSSEWGAYNEQFF. The CDR3 DNA follows: TGTGCCAGCAGCTCCGAGTGGGGGGCTTACAATGAGCAGTTCTTC.

In DNA form, the CDR3 reads TGTGCCAGTAGTATAGGAGGCGCGCGCTCTGGAAACACCATATATTTT. Protein: CASSIGGARSGNTIYF. The chain has TRBV19 and TRBJ1-3; no clear D. Trimming shortened V by 1 base and J by 0 bases, and 10 bases separated the two germline ends. The germline CDR1 and CDR2 sequences are LNHDA and SQIVND (reference sequence). CDR3 length equals 16 residues.

The chain links TRBV5-6 to TRBJ2-7; D is ambiguous. V gave up 4 bases and J gave up 4 bases, with 15 bases separating them. CDR3 length: 14 amino acids. The germline CDR1 and CDR2 sequences are SGHDT and YYEEEE. CDR3 DNA sequence: TGTGCCAGCAGCATGGTGGGGATTTTTTACGAGCAGTACTTC. This sequence encodes CASSMVGIFYEQYF.

The rearrangement uses TRBV5-1 and TRBJ2-2; TRBD2 matches at 7 bases. Looked up from germline, CDR1 is SGHRS and CDR2 is YFSETQ. The CDR3 is made up of 14 amino acids. Trimming removed 4 bases from V and 6 bases from J; junction bases left unmatched: 6. The CDR3 here is CASSPLSGPGELFF. CDR3 bases: TGCGCCAGCAGCCCGCTTAGCGGGCCCGGGGAGCTGTTTTTT.

The rearrangement uses TRBV10-3 and TRBJ1-4; TRBD1 agrees at 9 bases. Germline trimming cut 6 bases from V and 7 bases from J; bases unmatched to any gene: 6. Per germline, CDR1 ENHRY and CDR2 SYGVKD. The CDR3 totals 14 residues. CDR3 in amino acids: CAIRPDRGGEKLFF. The CDR3 DNA is TGTGCCATCAGGCCGGACAGGGGCGGTGAAAAACTGTTTTTT.

The chain combines TRBV7-8 with TRBJ2-3; 10 nucleotides align to TRBD1. The CDR3 totals 18 residues. V lost 4 bases to trimming and J lost 11 bases; unmatched junction nucleotides: 21. Germline V CDR1 and CDR2: SGHVS, FQNEAQ. The CDR3 DNA reads as TGTGCCAGCAGCTGGGGACGTACCGACAGGGGGCGCCCCGTTTGGCAGTATTTT. Its translation: CASSWGRTDRGRPVWQYF.

This chain links TRBV7-9 with TRBJ2-1; D uncertain. Germline-derived CDR1 and CDR2 are SEHNR and FQNEAQ (reference sequence). The length of the CDR3 is 12 residues. V was shortened by 1 base and J by 9 bases, with 7 bases between the two germline ends. The CDR3 region has the DNA TGTGCCAGCAGCTTAGATGCCAGTGAGCAGTTCTTC. Translating it yields CASSLDASEQFF.

This clone was observed a single time. The chain has TRBV28 and TRBJ1-2; D is undetermined. Trimming left V 4 bases short and J 1 base short, with 7 bases between. This CDR3 is built from 13 residues. Germline-derived CDR1 and CDR2 are MDHEN and SYDVKM. The CDR3 region is CASSSADNYGYTF. In DNA, the CDR3 is TGTGCCAGCAGTTCGGCGGATAACTATGGCTACACCTTC.

V and J are TRBV19 and TRBJ2-5; 9 positions agree with TRBD2. CDR3 length: 17 amino acids. From germline, CDR1 is LNHDA and CDR2 SQIVND (reference sequence). V gave up 5 bases and J gave up 4 bases; unmatched junction bases: 14. The CDR3 reads CASSPRRAGGRIETQYF. The DNA for the CDR3 is TGTGCCAGTAGTCCCCGAAGAGCGGGAGGTAGGATAGAGACCCAGTACTTC.

This clone appeared once. This chain joins TRBV6-1 and TRBJ2-7; D is possibly TRBD1 (5 bases). The V end lost 3 bases, the J end lost 10 bases, and 16 bases lay between the germline ends. This CDR3 is 13 amino acids long. Germline V lookup: CDR1 MNHNS, CDR2 SASEGT. This chain's CDR3 is CASSDFPPDSQYF. The CDR3 nucleotides read TGTGCCAGCAGTGACTTTCCCCCTGACAGCCAGTACTTC.

The chain combines TRBV6-6 with TRBJ2-5; D gene unclear. There are 14 residues in the CDR3. Germline CDR1 MNHNY, CDR2 SVGAGI (reference sequence). The V end lost 0 bases, the J end lost 6 bases, and 11 bases lay between the germline ends. CDR3 sequence (DNA): TGTGCCAGCAGTTACTCTTCCGGGTTTCAGACCCAGTACTTC. Its protein is CASSYSSGFQTQYF.

The chain carries TRBV5-4 and TRBJ2-6; 12 nucleotides agree with TRBD1. CDR1 and CDR2 from the germline V gene are SGHNT and YYREEE (reference sequence). The length of the CDR3 is 18 residues. The trim removed 6 bases at V and 0 bases at J, leaving 7 bases unmatched. CDR3 DNA: TGTGCCAGCACCTGGGGACAGGGGGCGATCTCTGGGGCCAACGTCCTGACTTTC. This codes for CASTWGQGAISGANVLTF.

The chain combines TRBV7-8 with TRBJ1-2; 7 bases are a match to TRBD1. CDR3 length: 17 residues. Germline V CDR1 and CDR2: SGHVS, FQNEAQ. The trim removed 5 bases at V and 7 bases at J, leaving 19 bases unmatched. The CDR3 region has the DNA TGTGCCAGCAGCCTAGTCCGGGAGGTTGTTAACAGGGGTGGCTACACCTTC. Translating it yields CASSLVREVVNRGGYTF.

This clone was seen only a few times. V gene TRBV4-1 combines with J gene TRBJ2-7, with D uncertain. The V gene's germline CDR1 is MGHRA and CDR2 YSYEKL. The CDR3 runs 14 residues. Trimming removed 1 base at V and 5 bases at J, with 12 bases between. CDR3 nucleotide sequence: TGCGCCAGCAGCCAAGTGGGCAGTACCAACGAGCAGTACTTC. Translating it yields CASSQVGSTNEQYF.